This T cell receptor beta chain was found in a study of cytomegalovirus exposure and HLA in healthy donors. Points from the study as a whole: Among the CMV-associated chains, three were confirmed in vitro as specific for CMV antigens. High specificity and sensitivity for cytomegalovirus status were reported for the classifier. Many donors shared some public TCRs, even though most TCR sequences were rare.

Separation from the roughly 690-subject first cohort characterized the approximately 120-subject validation cohort, to which the donors belonged. TCRdb's table, derived via immunoSEQ multiplex PCR, lists solely in-frame clones and lacks some. This table holds about 200,000 clones, approximately 87% found once. The ends were cut back, 4 bases at V and 9 bases at J, with 13 bases in the middle. This CDR3 is 13 amino acids long. Germline assignment: CDR1 PRHDT and CDR2 FYEKMQ (reference sequence). On this clone itself: What it binds is unknown.

The sample comprised PBMCs. The chain links TRBV13 to TRBJ2-1; D is perhaps TRBD2 (5 bases). The clonotype originates from a woman aged 18-30 years in good health and CMV-seronegative. The CDR3 reads CASSWVLVGEQFF. The CDR3 region has the DNA TGTGCCAGCAGCTGGGTACTAGTAGGTGAGCAGTTCTTC.